These T cell receptor beta chains were read from a single sample in a study of T cell changes during pregnancy in multiple sclerosis. The repertoire was sequenced with immunoSEQ multiplex PCR; TCRdb's copy has only in-frame clones and lacks some. Here the sample spans roughly 46,000 clones, around 84% being singletons. Here the sequenced sample was CD4+ T cells from peripheral blood mononuclear cells, taken before pregnancy. The receptors derive from a female donor with multiple sclerosis, enrolled in a pregnancy study. The CDR3 runs from the conserved cysteine through the conserved F or W. A D gene is named only where the DNA matches it firmly. The size entry is marked missing in some rows and otherwise reads once, few, many or a size class.

>.|TRBV7-2|TRBD1|TRBJ1-2
TGTGCCAGCAGCACGACAGGGGCCTATGGCTACACCTTC
CASSTTGAYGYTF
>.|TRBV28|.|TRBJ2-3
TGTGCCAGCAGTTTACCGCCCCTACGAGATACGCAGTATTTT
CASSLPPLRDTQYF
>.|TRBV7-9|TRBD1|TRBJ1-5
TGTGCCAGCAGCTTAGGCGGACAGGGCAATCAGCCCCAGCATTTT
CASSLGGQGNQPQHF
>.|TRBV7-8|TRBD2|TRBJ2-5
TGTGCCAGCAGTCGCGGGAGGACAATAGAGACCCAGTACTTC
CASSRGRTIETQYF
>once|TRBV27|TRBD2|TRBJ2-7
TGTGCCAGCGGGGGGGTGGGCCGTGCCTACGAGCAGTACTTC
CASGGVGRAYEQYF
>.|TRBV30|.|TRBJ2-3
TGTGCCTGTTCCCGAGGAACAGATACGCAGTATTTT
CACSRGTDTQYF
>.|TRBV10-3|.|TRBJ1-3
TGTGCCATCAGACAGAGCTCTGGAAACACCATATATTTT
CAIRQSSGNTIYF
>.|TRBV7-9|.|TRBJ1-2
TGTGCCAGCAGCCCTAGTTATGGCTACACCTTC
CASSPSYGYTF
>.|TRBV19|TRBD1|TRBJ1-5
TGTGCCAGTAGTATAGGACAGGGATTTAACGGTAAGCCCCAGCATTTT
CASSIGQGFNGKPQHF
>.|TRBV18|TRBD2|TRBJ2-2
TGTGCCAGCTCACAAGGGACTAGCGGGGCCACCGGGGAGCTGTTTTTT
CASSQGTSGATGELFF
>.|TRBV19|TRBD2|TRBJ2-3
TGTGCCAGTAGCTCCCTCCGGACGCGGGGGGGCGTAGATACGCAGTATTTT
CASSSLRTRGGVDTQYF
>.|TRBV5-1|.|TRBJ2-2
TGCGCCAGCAGCCGGGCCCCCGGGGTGACCGGGGAGCTGTTTTTT
CASSRAPGVTGELFF
>.|TRBV2|TRBD2|TRBJ2-1
TGTGCCAGCAGTGAAGAAGCGGGAGGGGGGATGGGGCAGTTCTTC
CASSEEAGGGMGQFF
>.|TRBV11-2|.|TRBJ2-5
TGTGCCAGCAGCTGGCTCCCCCAAGAGACCCAGTACTTC
CASSWLPQETQYF
>.|TRBV5-8|TRBD2|TRBJ2-1
TGTGCCAGCAGCTTGCTAGCGGGAGGATTCACCCCCTACAATGAGCAGTTCTTC
CASSLLAGGFTPYNEQFF
>.|TRBV5-6|.|TRBJ1-6
TGTGCCAGCAGCTTGTGGGGAAGGCCCGGGGGGGAGGCACCCCTCCACTTT
CASSLWGRPGGEAPLHF
>.|TRBV27|TRBD1|TRBJ1-1
TGTGCCAGCCAACCTTGGGGACAGATAAACACTGAAGCTTTCTTT
CASQPWGQINTEAFF
>.|TRBV29-1|TRBD1|TRBJ1-1
TGCAGCGTTGGACAGGGGACCTTACCTGAAGCTTTCTTT
CSVGQGTLPEAFF
>.|TRBV30|TRBD1|TRBJ2-7
TGTGCCTGGAGTGCGACCGGGACAGGGGGATTCAAGCAGTACTTC
CAWSATGTGGFKQYF
>.|TRBV11-1|TRBD1|TRBJ2-3
TGTGCCAGCAGCCTCGGGACAGGGGTTGCAGATACGCAGTATTTT
CASSLGTGVADTQYF
>.|TRBV29-1|TRBD1|TRBJ1-6
TGCAGCGTGGCCGGACAGGGAGGTGCCTATAATTCACCCCTCCACTTT
CSVAGQGGAYNSPLHF
>once|TRBV4-2|.|TRBJ2-1
TGTGCCAGCAAAGAGACCTCGGGGGATGAGCAGTTCTTC
CASKETSGDEQFF
>.|TRBV18|TRBD2|TRBJ2-7
TGTGCCAGCTCACCACCGGGACTAGCGGGCTACGAGCAGTACTTC
CASSPPGLAGYEQYF
>.|TRBV15|TRBD2|TRBJ2-1
TGTGCCACCAGCAGAGGGGGCCTAGCGGCAATCTACAATGAGCAGTTCTTC
CATSRGGLAAIYNEQFF
>.|TRBV7-9|TRBD2|TRBJ2-3
TGTGCCAGCAGCTTGGGGATAGCGGGGGGGAAGGCGAATACGCAGTATTTT
CASSLGIAGGKANTQYF
>.|TRBV19|TRBD2|TRBJ2-1
TGTGCCAGTAGTACCATAAGCGGGGGCAGTTCCTACAATGAGCAGTTCTTC
CASSTISGGSSYNEQFF
>.|TRBV10-3|.|TRBJ1-6
TGTGCCATCAGTGAGTCTAACTACCTAGGGGATTCACCCCTCCACTTT
CAISESNYLGDSPLHF
>.|TRBV10-1|TRBD1|TRBJ1-2
TGCGCCACCTACACCCCCAACGCCGGGACAGGGGGTCCGGTTAGCTATGGCTACACCTTC
CATYTPNAGTGGPVSYGYTF
>.|TRBV7-9|.|TRBJ1-3
TGTGCCAGCAGCTTCTTTGGCCCCGTCTCTGGAAACACCATATATTTT
CASSFFGPVSGNTIYF
>.|TRBV7-2|.|TRBJ1-2
TGTGCCAGCAGTCCACAAACAGGGCGCGGTGGCTACACCTTC
CASSPQTGRGGYTF
>once|TRBV27|.|TRBJ1-2
TGTGCCAGCAGCCCCGGGGGGTATAACTATGGCTACACCTTC
CASSPGGYNYGYTF
>.|TRBV6-6|TRBD2|TRBJ2-3
TGTGCCAGCGAAAGACTAGCGACGAATACGCAGTATTTT
CASERLATNTQYF
>.|TRBV28|.|TRBJ1-2
TGTGCCAGCAGTTTCTTCCGGTATGGCTACACCTTC
CASSFFRYGYTF
>.|TRBV11-1|.|TRBJ2-5
TGTGCCAGCAGCAAGGGGGTACAAGAGACCCAGTACTTC
CASSKGVQETQYF
>.|TRBV4-1|.|TRBJ2-3
TGCGCCAGCAGCCAAGAGGGTACGGGTAGCACAGATACGCAGTATTTT
CASSQEGTGSTDTQYF
>once|TRBV6-5|.|TRBJ2-2
TGTGCCAGCAGTTACACCAGGAGGTCGACCACCGGGGAGCTGTTTTTT
CASSYTRRSTTGELFF
>.|TRBV29-1|.|TRBJ1-5
TGCAGCGTTGAAACGGGACTCGGTCAGCCCCAGCATTTT
CSVETGLGQPQHF
>.|TRBV6-1|.|TRBJ1-5
TGTGCCAGCAGTTCACAGGATAGCAATCAGCCCCAGCATTTT
CASSSQDSNQPQHF
>.|TRBV27|.|TRBJ2-2
TGTGCCAGCAGTTTCTGGCCACCGAGGACCGGGGAGCTGTTTTTT
CASSFWPPRTGELFF
>.|TRBV6-5|TRBD1|TRBJ1-1
TGTGCCAGCAGTCTGCGGACAGGTGAAGCTTTCTTT
CASSLRTGEAFF
>few|TRBV18|.|TRBJ2-5
TGTGCCAGCTCACCCCCTTTAATCTCGACCCAGTACTTC
CASSPPLISTQYF
>.|TRBV30|.|TRBJ1-2
TGTGCCTGGACCCGGGTAACAAATGGCTACACCTTC
CAWTRVTNGYTF
>.|TRBV12-5|TRBD2|TRBJ2-7
TGTGCTAGTGGTTTGGTCCTTACGCATGTCCTCGTTAGCGGGGTGGATAGGTACGAGCAGTACTTC
CASGLVLTHVLVSGVDRYEQYF
>.|TRBV5-5|.|TRBJ1-2
TGTGCCAGCAGCGCGCAGGGCTATGGCTACACCTTC
CASSAQGYGYTF
>.|TRBV25-1|.|TRBJ1-3
TGTGCCAACGAGACAGTCGAATTCTCTGGAAACACCATATATTTT
CANETVEFSGNTIYF
>.|TRBV19|TRBD1|TRBJ2-3
TGTGCCAGTAGTCTCACACCGCCGGGACAGGGTACAGATACGCAGTATTTT
CASSLTPPGQGTDTQYF
>.|TRBV7-8|.|TRBJ1-1
TGTGCCAGCAGCTTTTTACGTCCCCTACTAATGAACACTGAAGCTTTCTTT
CASSFLRPLLMNTEAFF
>.|TRBV5-6|TRBD2|TRBJ2-1
TGTGCCAGCAGCTTGGTACTAGCGGGAGGGTTCGGGAATGAGCAGTTCTTC
CASSLVLAGGFGNEQFF
>.|TRBV6-1|.|TRBJ1-5
TGTGCCAGCAGGGGGGGGCAGGATCAGCCCCAGCATTTT
CASRGGQDQPQHF
>once|TRBV7-7|.|TRBJ1-1
TGTGCCAGCAGCTTAATGTCCGACACTGAAGCTTTCTTT
CASSLMSDTEAFF
>.|TRBV25-1|.|TRBJ1-3
TGTGCCAGCAGTGACCTCCAGGGTACTGGAAACACCATATATTTT
CASSDLQGTGNTIYF
>medium-sized|TRBV19|.|TRBJ1-5
TGTGCCAGTACTTTTCCCGGGGCCAGCGGGGGCAATCAGCCCCAGCATTTT
CASTFPGASGGNQPQHF
>.|TRBV14|TRBD1|TRBJ2-7
TGTGCCAGCAGCCGGATGAAGTCCGGGAAGCCGGGGGTGGGACAGGGGACCCACGAGCAGTACTTC
CASSRMKSGKPGVGQGTHEQYF
>.|TRBV6-5|.|TRBJ2-1
TGTGCCAGCAGTTATAATGGGGAGGTAATTCAGTTCTTC
CASSYNGEVIQFF
>.|TRBV9|.|TRBJ1-3
TGTGCCAGCAGCGCACAACTAATCTCTGGAAACACCATATATTTT
CASSAQLISGNTIYF
>.|TRBV18|TRBD1|TRBJ1-1
TGTGCCAGCTCACCACTTTGGACAGGGCCCTCCACTGAAGCTTTCTTT
CASSPLWTGPSTEAFF
>.|TRBV7-2|.|TRBJ2-7
TGTGCCAGCAGCTTACTCCCGATCAGCTCCTACGAGCAGTACTTC
CASSLLPISSYEQYF
>once|TRBV7-2|.|TRBJ1-2
TGTGCCAGCGCCCCTGGGAGCTATGGCTACACCTTC
CASAPGSYGYTF
>.|TRBV4-2|TRBD2|TRBJ2-1
TGTGCCAGCAGCCAAGATCCATCGGGGGGGCGGAATGAGCAGTTCTTC
CASSQDPSGGRNEQFF
>.|TRBV10-1|.|TRBJ2-3
TGCGCCAGCAGTTCCTCGGAGGAGGGCACAGATACGCAGTATTTT
CASSSSEEGTDTQYF